The 29 T cell receptor beta chains below all came from one sample that was sequenced in a study of blood T cell repertoires in COVID-19. Assay: immunoSEQ multiplex PCR; the TCRdb copy retains only in-frame clones and omits some. Found here are about 120,000 clones, around 87% of them singletons; the top ten hold 25% to 35%. The sequenced material came from peripheral blood. The receptors were gathered from a woman in her seventies with acute or convalescent COVID-19.

The gene calls are TRBV3-1 (or the pseudogene TRBV3-2) and TRBJ1-5; D uncertain. Trimming removed 0 bases from V and 1 base from J, with 7 bases in between. Germline CDR1 and CDR2: LGHDT and YNNKEL (reference sequence). CDR3 length equals 15 residues. CDR3 amino acids: CASSQDTRSNQPQHF. The CDR3 bases are TGTGCCAGCAGCCAAGACACCAGAAGCAATCAGCCCCAGCATTTT.

In this sample, this clone turned up a few times. This chain links TRBV30 with TRBJ1-2, with 8 bases lining up with TRBD1. Germline CDR1 is GTSNPN and CDR2 is SVGIG (reference sequence). The junction had 6 bases not matched to a gene; V was cut back by 2 bases and J by 4 bases. This CDR3 region has 14 residues. CDR3 residues: CAWSLSGGTYGYTF. The CDR3 DNA reads as TGTGCCTGGAGTTTGTCAGGGGGCACCTATGGCTACACCTTC.

This clone has a handful of counts. This chain joins TRBV11-1 and TRBJ2-7; 8 bases map to TRBD1. The CDR3 extends over 16 amino acids. V lost 5 bases and J lost 7; bases outside the gene matches: 16. Per germline, CDR1 SGHAT and CDR2 FQDESV (reference sequence). The CDR3 DNA reads as TGTGCCAGCAGCCTCCCCTCCGGGACAGGTGTGTGGGAGCAGTACTTC. This sequence encodes CASSLPSGTGVWEQYF. Combining the CDR3 with reference TRBV11-1 and TRBJ2-7 gives the whole variable domain EAEVAQSPRYKITEKSQAVAFWCDPISGHATLYWYRQILGQGPELLVQFQDESVVDDSQLPKDRFSAERLKGVDSTLKIQPAELGDSAMYLCASSLPSGTGVWEQYFGPGTRLTVT.

This clone was found a few times. The chain uses TRBV4-2 and TRBJ2-7; 7 bases are a match to TRBD2. Germline CDR1 is LGHNA and CDR2 is YNFKEQ. The CDR3 is made up of 15 amino acids. V trimming: 0 bases; J trimming: 3 bases; junction bases outside the gene matches: 5. This chain's CDR3 is CASSQDLAAYYEQYF. DNA for the CDR3: TGTGCCAGCAGCCAAGACCTAGCGGCCTACTACGAGCAGTACTTC.

This clone was picked up a small number of times. The genes are TRBV6-4 and TRBJ2-3, with 12 bases aligning to TRBD2. Germline-derived CDR1 and CDR2 are MRHNA and SNTAGT. The CDR3 contains 14 residues. V shed 4 bases, J shed 4 bases, and the junction held 0 bases outside the gene matches. Here the CDR3 reads CASSASGGADTQYF. The CDR3 DNA reads as TGTGCCAGCAGTGCTAGCGGGGGGGCAGATACGCAGTATTTT.

The chain joins TRBV12-5 to TRBJ2-1; the match to TRBD1 covers 9 bases. Germline values: CDR1 LGHNT, CDR2 FRNRAP. Unmatched junction bases numbered 5, after V lost 5 bases and J lost 9 bases. CDR3 size: 13 residues. The CDR3 DNA reads as TGTGCTAGTGGTGGGACAGGGTTAGGTGAGCAGTTCTTC. It codes for CASGGTGLGEQFF.

The chain uses TRBV28 and TRBJ2-3, with D possibly being TRBD2 (6 bases). Trimming stripped 6 bases from V and 5 bases from J, with 21 bases between. Germline assignment: CDR1 MDHEN and CDR2 SYDVKM. This CDR3 region has 16 residues. For the CDR3, the DNA is TGTGCCAGCAGCCTCGGACTACGTGGGCTCGAAGATACGCAGTATTTT. The encoded protein is CASSLGLRGLEDTQYF.

The chain has TRBV13 and TRBJ1-5; no clear D. The CDR3 sequence is 14 residues long. The V end was cut by 2 bases, the J end by 4 bases, with 9 bases between. Germline CDR1 PRHDT, CDR2 FYEKMQ (reference sequence). The CDR3 DNA reads TGTGCCAGCAGCTTACGGGGAACAAATCAGCCCCAGCATTTT. This gives the protein CASSLRGTNQPQHF.

The chain is built from TRBV11-3 and TRBJ1-1; TRBD1 might be the D (5 bases). This CDR3 is 14 amino acids long. In germline, CDR1 is SGHNT, CDR2 YENEEA. V was shortened by 7 bases and J by 1 base, with 13 bases between the two germline ends. The CDR3 spells CASTFGGSNTEAFF. CDR3 nucleotide sequence: TGTGCCAGCACCTTCGGGGGGTCGAACACTGAAGCTTTCTTT.

This clone was seen a few times. The chain combines TRBV29-1 with TRBJ2-1; D possibly corresponds to TRBD2 (6 bases). V was cut by 8 bases and J by 0 bases, with 8 bases left in between. CDR1 is SQVTM and CDR2 is ANQGSEA in the germline V gene. The CDR3 loop spans 12 amino acids. The CDR3 reads CSKTSSYNEQFF. The CDR3 region has the DNA TGCAGCAAGACTAGCTCCTACAATGAGCAGTTCTTC.

This clone showed up just once. CDR3 DNA sequence: TGTGCCAGCAGTAAGGGACAGGGTCTTCAGTACTTC. Translation gives CASSKGQGLQYF. The gene calls are TRBV6-6 and TRBJ2-5; 9 bases match TRBD1. The V and J ends lost 5 bases and 11 bases, in that order; junction bases with no gene match: 6. The CDR3 totals 12 residues. Germline V gene data show CDR1 as MNHNY and CDR2 as SVGAGI (reference sequence).

The chain is built from TRBV6-6 and TRBJ1-5; D is uncertain. Germline CDR1 MNHNY, CDR2 SVGAGI (reference sequence). This CDR3 has 13 amino acids. The V end was cut by 8 bases, the J end by 1 base, with 9 bases between. The CDR3 reads CASEALSNQPQHF. The DNA of the CDR3 is TGTGCCAGCGAGGCATTAAGCAATCAGCCCCAGCATTTT.

The chain is built from TRBV6-5 and TRBJ1-3, with 7 bases aligning to TRBD1. Germline CDR1 MNHEY, CDR2 SVGAGI. The CDR3 totals 14 residues. J lost 1 base, V lost 8 bases, and 5 bases had no gene match. This CDR3 reads CASGTGVSGNTIYF. In nucleotides, the CDR3 is TGTGCCAGCGGAACAGGGGTATCTGGAAACACCATATATTTT.

The chain recombines TRBV7-6 with TRBJ1-1, with D hard to call. V was cut by 1 base and J by 5 bases, with 14 bases left in between. Germline CDR1 and CDR2: SGHVS and FNYEAQ. The CDR3 spans 15 residues. CDR3 sequence (DNA): TGTGCCAGCAGCTTAGGAGTAGGCGGAGGGACTGAAGCTTTCTTT. Translation: CASSLGVGGGTEAFF.

The genes are TRBV12-5 and TRBJ2-2; 10 nucleotides agree with TRBD1. Germline V gives CDR1 LGHNT, CDR2 FRNRAP. The CDR3 spans 16 residues. Losses at the gene ends were 7 bases for V and 4 bases for J; bases not matched to a gene: 9. In nucleotides, the CDR3 is TGTGCTAGTGCCTCTCAGACAGGGGGCTTCACCGGGGAGCTGTTTTTT. Translated, it gives CASASQTGGFTGELFF.

V and J are TRBV2 and TRBJ2-5, with D perhaps matching TRBD2 (6 bases). Germline CDR1 SNHLY, CDR2 FYNNEI. This CDR3 is built from 14 residues. V lost 8 bases and J 5 bases, leaving 18 bases between the germline ends. In nucleotides, the CDR3 is TGTGCCAGCCTACCCTCGGCGGGGCGGGAGACCCAGTACTTC. As protein: CASLPSAGRETQYF.

The chain has TRBV28 and TRBJ2-7; no clear D gene. This CDR3 is built from 14 residues. CDR1 and CDR2 (germline): MDHEN, SYDVKM. Trimming shortened V by 2 bases and J by 0 bases, and 8 bases separated the two germline ends. This CDR3 reads CASSLAVSSYEQYF. Here the CDR3 DNA reads TGTGCCAGCAGTTTAGCGGTGAGCTCCTACGAGCAGTACTTC.

The chain is built from TRBV5-1 and TRBJ1-1; no definite D call. Germline loops: CDR1 SGHRS, CDR2 YFSETQ. Between the trimmed V and J ends, which lost 3 bases and 4 bases, there was a span of 10 bases. This CDR3 contains 13 residues. The CDR3 loop reads CASSSQVATEAFF. As DNA, the CDR3 is TGCGCCAGCAGCTCCCAGGTTGCCACTGAAGCTTTCTTT. Looking up the rest from reference TRBV5-1 and TRBJ1-1 gives the full variable domain: KAGVTQTPRYLIKTRGQQVTLSCSPISGHRSVSWYQQTPGQGLQFLFEYFSETQRNKGNFPGRFSGRQFSNSRSEMNVSTLELGDSALYLCASSSQVATEAFFGQGTRLTVV.

The chain couples TRBV28 to TRBJ2-7; 7 bases fit TRBD2. V dropped 4 bases and J dropped 4; count of bases not matched to a gene: 10. In germline, CDR1 is MDHEN, CDR2 SYDVKM. CDR3 length: 15 residues. CDR3 residues: CASSSLVGGRYEQYF. The CDR3 DNA follows: TGTGCCAGCAGTTCGTTAGTGGGGGGGAGGTACGAGCAGTACTTC.

The CDR3 DNA reads as TGTGCCAGCTCACCACCTAGTTTGGAGACCCAGTACTTC. This gives the protein CASSPPSLETQYF. This chain uses TRBV18 with TRBJ2-5; D remains ambiguous. This CDR3 spans 13 amino acids. Per the germline V gene, CDR1 is KGHSH and CDR2 is LQKENI. The germline V and J ends were trimmed by 0 bases and 5 bases, with 7 bases remaining between them.

The chain employs TRBV6-5 and TRBJ2-7; maybe TRBD1 (6 bases). The V gene lost 0 bases and the J gene lost 2 bases, with 8 bases spanning the gap. The germline gives CDR1 MNHEY, CDR2 SVGAGI. The CDR3 is 14 residues long. CDR3 coding DNA: TGTGCCAGCAGTTACTCTGACAGGACCTACGAGCAGTACTTC. It specifies CASSYSDRTYEQYF.

The V gene is TRBV12-2, the J gene TRBJ2-3; the D call TRBD2 from the table was never checked on the DNA. TRBV12-2 counts as a pseudogene. CDR3 size: 15 residues. CDR3 region: CASRLAGGPEYTQYF. The DNA of the CDR3 is TGTGCAAGTCGCTTAGCGGGGGGGCCGGAGTATACGCAGTATTTT.

The genes are TRBV11-2 and TRBJ1-2; 12 nucleotides agree with TRBD1. The CDR3 length is 15 residues. The germline V gene has CDR1 SGHAT and CDR2 FQNNGV. The trim removed 5 bases at V and 7 bases at J, leaving 8 bases unmatched. CDR3 sequence: CASSQGTGGSRGYTF. CDR3 in DNA: TGTGCCAGCAGCCAGGGGACAGGGGGCTCCCGTGGCTACACCTTC.

This clone was recorded a few times. The V gene is TRBV11-2, the J gene TRBJ1-6; no firm D call. CDR1 SGHAT and CDR2 FQNNGV come from the germline V gene. V dropped 0 bases and J dropped 14 bases, with 14 bases sitting between them. The CDR3 consists of 14 residues. This CDR3 reads CASSLDRTERALHF. CDR3 nucleotide sequence: TGTGCCAGCAGCTTAGATCGAACGGAGAGGGCCCTCCACTTT.

This clone was seen a handful of times. The chain is built from TRBV5-1 and TRBJ1-1; D gene unclear. The germline CDR1 and CDR2 sequences are SGHRS and YFSETQ. This CDR3 comprises 13 residues. V lost 1 base to trimming and J lost 2 bases, with 6 bases between them. The CDR3 coding sequence is TGCGCCAGCAGCTTGTTGGCAAACACTGAAGCTTTCTTT. This gives the protein CASSLLANTEAFF.

V gene TRBV4-2 combines with J gene TRBJ2-1; the match to TRBD2 covers 7 bases. The CDR3 contains 15 residues. The trim removed 1 base at V and 5 bases at J, leaving 5 bases unmatched. Germline assignment: CDR1 LGHNA and CDR2 YNFKEQ. CDR3 amino acids: CASSQVRGNNNEQFF. The CDR3 coding sequence is TGTGCCAGCAGCCAAGTGCGGGGGAATAACAATGAGCAGTTCTTC.

The chain couples TRBV14 to TRBJ1-6; D is ambiguous. Germline loops: CDR1 SGHDN, CDR2 FVKESK. CDR3 length equals 15 residues. The V and J ends lost 0 bases and 6 bases respectively, with 9 bases between them. CDR3 protein: CASSQDGTVNSPLHF. DNA for the CDR3: TGTGCCAGCAGCCAAGATGGAACAGTTAATTCACCCCTCCACTTT.

The chain employs TRBV18 and TRBJ1-2; the D gene is possibly TRBD1 (6 bases). This CDR3 has 13 amino acids. Germline lookup yields CDR1 KGHSH and CDR2 LQKENI. Trimming removed 2 bases from V and 6 bases from J, with 10 bases in between. The CDR3 coding sequence is TGTGCCAGCTCACCAAGCAGGGGAGATGGCTACACCTTC. Residues: CASSPSRGDGYTF.

This chain connects TRBV12-5 to TRBJ2-7, with 8 bases matching TRBD1. The germline CDR1 and CDR2 sequences are LGHNT and FRNRAP. V shed 3 bases and J 6 bases; nucleotides not matched to a gene: 7. CDR3 length: 14 amino acids. The CDR3 bases are TGTGCTAGTGGTTTCTCAGCCGGACAGGGCGAGCAGTACTTC. The encoded protein is CASGFSAGQGEQYF.